This T cell receptor (beta chain) was sequenced during a study of cytomegalovirus exposure and HLA in healthy donors. Study conclusions and caveats: CMV serostatus was the only recorded immune exposure for donors.

Donors consisted of healthy bone marrow donors. PCR involved 60 Vbeta and 13 Jbeta primers. Assay: immunoSEQ multiplex PCR; the TCRdb copy retains only in-frame clones and omits some. Altogether 170,000 or so clones are present, around 86% being singletons, with the ten largest covering around 1.5%. Per germline, CDR1 MDHEN and CDR2 SYDVKM. The CDR3 covers 14 residues. V was shortened by 5 bases and J by 0 bases, with 9 bases between the two germline ends. A remark on this clone: Its antigen is not identified.

Sequenced sample: PBMCs. The V call is TRBV28, the J call TRBJ2-3; D gene ambiguous. This TCR derives from a man aged 45 to 65 in good health and CMV-seronegative. The CDR3 coding sequence is TGTGCCAGCAGTCGAAAGCCTAGCACAGATACGCAGTATTTT. Protein product: CASSRKPSTDTQYF.